A selection of T cell receptor beta chains follows, all from one sample in a study of CD8+ T cells in alopecia areata. The table came from immunoSEQ multiplex PCR; TCRdb's copy has only in-frame clones and leaves some out. The table includes roughly 110,000 clones, roughly 50% detected once. The sequenced sample was CD4+ T cells sorted from blood, obtained at week 24, from a patient treated with tofacitinib. Receptors were obtained from a human donor with alopecia areata. CDR3s include the opening cysteine and the closing phenylalanine or tryptophan. A D gene is named only where the DNA matches it firmly. Clone size, where shown, is once, few, many, or a class for clones that have expanded.

J,V,D,size,DNA,CDR3
TRBJ2-3,TRBV15,-,-,TGTGCCACCGCCAGAAGGACCGGGGCTGCAGATACGCAGTATTTT,CATARRTGAADTQYF
TRBJ1-5,TRBV19,TRBD1,-,TGTGCCAGTAGTATTGTCAGGGACAGTCAGCCCCAGCATTTT,CASSIVRDSQPQHF
TRBJ2-7,TRBV4-1,TRBD1,-,TGCGCCAGCAGCCAAGCCCCGGGACAGGAGATCTACGAGCAGTACTTC,CASSQAPGQEIYEQYF
TRBJ1-2,TRBV5-1,-,-,TGCGCCAGCAGCTTGGGGGGATCTAACTATGGCTACACCTTC,CASSLGGSNYGYTF
TRBJ2-2,TRBV7-9,TRBD2,-,TGTGCCAGCAGCCTTAGCGGGGGCCAGATCAACACCGGGGAGCTGTTTTTT,CASSLSGGQINTGELFF
TRBJ1-2,TRBV11-2,-,few,TGTGCCAGCAGCTCCGGTGGCTACACCTTC,CASSSGGYTF
TRBJ1-2,TRBV27,-,-,TGTGCCAGCAGTTCGGGCAGAGCAGTTAACTATGGCTACACCTTC,CASSSGRAVNYGYTF
TRBJ1-1,TRBV30,-,few,TGTGCCCGGAGGGGGGACACTGAAGCTTTCTTT,CARRGDTEAFF
TRBJ1-4,TRBV7-2,TRBD1,-,TGTGCCAGCAGCCGGGACAGGGACAATGAAAAACTGTTTTTT,CASSRDRDNEKLFF
TRBJ2-7,TRBV6-6,-,-,TGTGCCAGCAGCTCAACGGACGAGCAGTACTTC,CASSSTDEQYF
TRBJ2-3,TRBV7-8,-,-,TGTGCCAGCAGCTCCACAGATACGCAGTATTTT,CASSSTDTQYF
TRBJ1-1,TRBV27,-,-,TGTGCCAGCAGTTTAAATTGGGACACTGAAGCTTTCTTT,CASSLNWDTEAFF
TRBJ2-7,TRBV29-1,TRBD1,-,TGCAGCGTTCCCATGCCGGGACAGATGTCCTACGAGCAGTACTTC,CSVPMPGQMSYEQYF
TRBJ2-5,TRBV7-8,TRBD2,few,TGTGCCAGCTTGGGATCTTCTAGCGGCCAAGAGACCCAGTACTTC,CASLGSSSGQETQYF
TRBJ1-2,TRBV6-6,-,-,TGTGCCAGCAGTTACGGGGACTATGGCTACACCTTC,CASSYGDYGYTF
TRBJ2-7,TRBV6-5,TRBD2,-,TGTGCGTCCAAGTCCCGCGGGGGGTCCTACGAGCAGTACTTC,CASKSRGGSYEQYF
TRBJ1-1,TRBV29-1,-,-,TGCAGCGTTGAAGACACAGTGTTTGCTTTCTTT,CSVEDTVFAFF
TRBJ2-3,TRBV30,-,few,TGTGCCTGGAGTGTGAAAGGCACAGATACGCAGTATTTT,CAWSVKGTDTQYF
TRBJ2-5,TRBV5-4,-,few,TGTGCCAGCAGCTTACCGCAAAGGGAGACCCAGTACTTC,CASSLPQRETQYF
TRBJ1-2,TRBV4-1,TRBD1,-,TGCGCCAGCAGCCAACAACTACAGGGGGTCTATGGCTACACCTTC,CASSQQLQGVYGYTF
TRBJ1-1,TRBV5-6,-,-,TGTGCCAGCAGCCGCAAAATAATCACAGGGAGAACTGAAGCTTTCTTT,CASSRKIITGRTEAFF
TRBJ1-5,TRBV29-1,-,few,TGCAGCGTTTCCACGGGGGGGAGTGGGCTCAATCAGCCCCAGCATTTT,CSVSTGGSGLNQPQHF
TRBJ2-7,TRBV27,-,-,TGTGCCAGCTCCGTCCCGGGACATCTCTACGAGCAGTACTTC,CASSVPGHLYEQYF
TRBJ2-3,TRBV30,TRBD2,-,TGTGCCTGGAGTTCAATAGCGGGGGCCCTCACAGATACGCAGTATTTT,CAWSSIAGALTDTQYF
TRBJ2-6,TRBV2,-,once,TGTGCCACCCGATCAGGGTCTGGGGCCAACGTCCTGACTTTC,CATRSGSGANVLTF
TRBJ1-2,TRBV29-1,-,few,TGCAGCGTTGGGGGCCGGGACCGCCAGGGGGGCTACACCTTC,CSVGGRDRQGGYTF
TRBJ1-6,TRBV27,TRBD1,few,TGTGCCAGCACCGTGACAGGGGGCGCGGGCAATTCACCCCTCCACTTT,CASTVTGGAGNSPLHF
TRBJ1-6,TRBV27,-,-,TGTGCCAGCCAATCCCGGCAGGCGGGTAATTCACCCCTCCACTTT,CASQSRQAGNSPLHF
TRBJ1-5,TRBV30,-,-,TGTGCCTGGAGTGTCGCCAACGGGCCTGGTCAGCCCCAGCATTTT,CAWSVANGPGQPQHF
TRBJ2-3,TRBV19,TRBD1,few,TGTGCCAGTAGTTCGGGACAGACGATAAGCACAGATACGCAGTATTTT,CASSSGQTISTDTQYF
TRBJ2-7,TRBV5-1,-,-,TGCGCCAGCAACCCAATGGAGGGGCACGAAGGGGAGCAGTACTTC,CASNPMEGHEGEQYF
TRBJ2-1,TRBV18,-,few,TGTGCCAGCTCACCACCGGGACTGAGCTCCTACAATGAGCAGTTCTTC,CASSPPGLSSYNEQFF
TRBJ2-5,TRBV11-2,-,-,TGTGCCAGCAGCTTATTTAGCGGAGTAACTCAAGAGACCCAGTACTTC,CASSLFSGVTQETQYF
TRBJ1-5,TRBV7-8,-,-,TGTGCCAGCAGCCGGGGGGGGTATCAGCCCCAGCATTTT,CASSRGGYQPQHF
TRBJ2-5,TRBV18,-,few,TGTGCCAGCTCATCACAAGAGACCCAGTACTTC,CASSSQETQYF
TRBJ1-6,TRBV14,TRBD1,-,TGTGCCAGCAGCCGGGACAGGGTGGGGAACTCACCCCTCCACTTT,CASSRDRVGNSPLHF
TRBJ2-5,TRBV7-2,-,-,TGTGCCAGCAGCTTAGTAGGAGCTTTGAGGGGGAAAGAGACCCAGTACTTC,CASSLVGALRGKETQYF
TRBJ1-1,TRBV6-6,TRBD1,few,TGTGCCAGCAGTTACCGGGGACAGGGGCATGAAGCTTTCTTT,CASSYRGQGHEAFF
TRBJ1-6,TRBV2,-,-,TGTGCCAGCAGTGAAGCGGCCCTATCGGCATCACCCCTCCACTTT,CASSEAALSASPLHF
TRBJ2-5,TRBV4-2,-,-,TGTGCCAGCAGCCTGAATGGGGTGGAGACCCAGTACTTC,CASSLNGVETQYF
TRBJ2-7,TRBV7-9,-,-,TGTGCCAGCAGCTTCGGGGTATCAAGCCCCGAGAGCTCCTACGAGCAGTACTTC,CASSFGVSSPESSYEQYF
TRBJ1-6,TRBV7-2,-,-,TGTGCCAGCAGCTTACGTTCGGTGGGTTCACCCCTCCACTTT,CASSLRSVGSPLHF
TRBJ2-7,TRBV4-3,TRBD2,-,TGCGCCAGCAGCCAAGACGGGACTAGGACCAACGAGCAGTACTTC,CASSQDGTRTNEQYF
TRBJ2-7,TRBV29-1,-,-,TGCAGCGTTGAGGGGGGGGCAGGCCCCTACGAGCAGTACTTC,CSVEGGAGPYEQYF
TRBJ2-2,TRBV6-5,-,-,TGTGCCAGCAGCCCCGGGTGGGCGGCTTCCGGGGAGCTGTTTTTT,CASSPGWAASGELFF
TRBJ1-2,TRBV11-1,-,-,TGTGCCAGCAGCTTAGCCCAGGGATCCCCATATGGCTACACCTTC,CASSLAQGSPYGYTF
TRBJ2-7,TRBV29-1,-,few,TGCAGCGTTGTTGGTAACTCCTACGAGCAGTACTTC,CSVVGNSYEQYF
TRBJ1-5,TRBV6-1,-,-,TGTGCCAGCAGCGCGTACGGGACGGTAAATCAGCCCCAGCATTTT,CASSAYGTVNQPQHF
TRBJ2-1,TRBV6-5,TRBD2,-,TGTGCCAGCAGTTACTCGCGGGGGAGCTCCTACAATGAGCAGTTCTTC,CASSYSRGSSYNEQFF
TRBJ2-7,TRBV9,-,-,TGTGCCAGCAGCGGGGGGGCAGGCCCCCCCTACGAGCAGTACTTC,CASSGGAGPPYEQYF
TRBJ1-1,TRBV30,-,-,TGTGCCTGGAGTGTACTTGGCAGACTGAACACTGAAGCTTTCTTT,CAWSVLGRLNTEAFF